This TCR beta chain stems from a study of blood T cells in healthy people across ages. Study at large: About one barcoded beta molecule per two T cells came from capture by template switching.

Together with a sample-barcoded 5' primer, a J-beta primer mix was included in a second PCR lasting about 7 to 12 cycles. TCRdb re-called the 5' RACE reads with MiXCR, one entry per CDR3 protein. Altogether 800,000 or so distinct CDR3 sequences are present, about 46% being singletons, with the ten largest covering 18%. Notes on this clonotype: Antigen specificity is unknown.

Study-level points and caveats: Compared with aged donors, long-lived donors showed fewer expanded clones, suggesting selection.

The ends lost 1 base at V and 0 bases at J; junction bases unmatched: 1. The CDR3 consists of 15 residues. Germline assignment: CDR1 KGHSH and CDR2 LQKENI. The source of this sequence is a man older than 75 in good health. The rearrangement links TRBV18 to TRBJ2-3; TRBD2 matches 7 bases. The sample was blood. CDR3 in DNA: TGTGCCAGCTCACCACTTAGCGGGAGCACAGATACGCAGTATTTT. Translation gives CASSPLSGSTDTQYF.